The 20 T cell receptor beta chains below were found in one sample sequenced in a study of shared T cell receptors in the human thymus. Sequencing was performed with immunoSEQ multiplex PCR; in TCRdb, only in-frame clones are kept and a portion is missing. The sample lists more than 550,000 clones; 80% to 90% were seen once. These records were also assigned to another study, of human thymus T cells.

Sequencing used thymocytes. The receptors originated from a girl in the first two years of life with a congenital heart defect.

The chain has TRBV6-5 and TRBJ2-7, with a tentative D call TRBD1 (6 bases). The germline V gene has CDR1 MNHEY and CDR2 SVGAGI. V lost 5 bases and J 0 bases, leaving 11 bases between the germline ends. This CDR3 spans 14 amino acids. CDR3 nucleotide sequence: TGTGCCAGCAGTCGGACAGCGTACTCCTACGAGCAGTACTTC. Its protein product is CASSRTAYSYEQYF.

The chain has TRBV6-5 and TRBJ1-2; no clear D. V was cut by 2 bases and J by 4 bases, with 14 bases left in between. The germline CDR1 and CDR2 sequences are MNHEY and SVGAGI. CDR3 length: 15 residues. CDR3 in DNA: TGTGCCAGCAGTTACGAGGAAACACAACCCTATGGCTACACCTTC. This translates into CASSYEETQPYGYTF.

This sequence joins TRBV27 and TRBJ2-7, with a tentative D call TRBD1 (6 bases). The CDR3 extends over 15 amino acids. Looked up from germline, CDR1 is MNHEY and CDR2 is SMNVEV (reference sequence). V was shortened by 6 bases and J by 3 bases, with 18 bases between the two germline ends. CDR3 loop: CASSGTSPPFYEQYF. The CDR3 region has the DNA TGTGCCAGCAGCGGGACATCTCCTCCCTTCTACGAGCAGTACTTC.

The V and J genes are TRBV4-3 and TRBJ2-5; no clear D gene. CDR1 and CDR2 (germline): LGHNA, YSLEER. Between the trimmed V and J ends, which lost 0 bases and 3 bases, there was a span of 11 bases. This CDR3 contains 15 residues. In DNA form, the CDR3 reads TGCGCCAGCAGCCAAGATTCCCAGAAAGAAGAGACCCAGTACTTC. It encodes CASSQDSQKEETQYF.

V gene TRBV2 combines with J gene TRBJ2-5; TRBD1 aligns across 8 bases. The germline CDR1 and CDR2 sequences are SNHLY and FYNNEI. The V segment lost 6 bases and the J segment 1 base; nucleotides outside the gene matches: 4. The CDR3 contains 14 residues. This chain's CDR3 is CASRAGQGQETQYF. In DNA, the CDR3 is TGTGCCAGCAGAGCCGGACAGGGCCAAGAGACCCAGTACTTC. The variable domain in full, with the rest retrieved from reference TRBV2 and TRBJ2-5, is EPEVTQTPSHQVTQMGQEVILRCVPISNHLYFYWYRQILGQKVEFLVSFYNNEISEKSEIFDDQFSVERPDGSNFTLKIRSTKLEDSAMYFCASRAGQGQETQYFGPGTRLLVL.

For the CDR3, the DNA is TGTGCCAGCTCACCCCAAGGCATCAGGGGGCGCGACACCGGGGAGCTGTTTTTT. Protein: CASSPQGIRGRDTGELFF. This rearrangement joins TRBV18 to TRBJ2-2; 8 positions agree with TRBD1. Germline CDR1 is KGHSH and CDR2 is LQKENI. Trimming at V came to 3 bases and at J to 3 bases, leaving 12 bases not matched to a gene. The CDR3 covers 18 residues. Full variable domain (rest looked up from reference TRBV18 and TRBJ2-2): NAGVMQNPRHLVRRRGQEARLRCSPMKGHSHVYWYRQLPEEGLKFMVYLQKENIIDESGMPKERFSAEFPKEGPSILRIQQVVRGDSAAYFCASSPQGIRGRDTGELFFGEGSRLTVL.

CDR3 in amino acids: CASSDRGGYGYTF. DNA of the CDR3: TGTGCCAGCAGTGATAGGGGGGGCTATGGCTACACCTTC. The chain employs TRBV25-1 and TRBJ1-2, with D perhaps matching TRBD1 (6 bases). With 3 bases removed from V and 4 bases from J, the gap between germline ends came to 9 bases. The CDR3 loop spans 13 amino acids. Germline CDR1 is MGHDK and CDR2 is SYGVNS.

This clone was seen a single time. The chain employs TRBV7-9 and TRBJ1-5; 7 nucleotides agree with TRBD1. Germline-derived CDR1 and CDR2 are SEHNR and FQNEAQ (reference sequence). The CDR3 length is 16 residues. The V and J ends lost 4 bases and 7 bases, in that order; junction bases with no gene match: 13. In DNA form, the CDR3 reads TGTGCCAGCAGCTGCGACCGACAGGGTGAGGGACAGCCCCAGCATTTT. Translating gives CASSCDRQGEGQPQHF.

The chain has TRBV5-1 and TRBJ1-2; possible D gene TRBD1, 6 bases. V lost 2 bases to trimming and J lost 8 bases, with 16 bases between them. Germline loops: CDR1 SGHRS, CDR2 YFSETQ. CDR3 length: 14 residues. DNA for the CDR3: TGCGCCAGCAGCTTTTGGACAGCGGCGGGCGGCTACACCTTC. Protein product: CASSFWTAAGGYTF.

The gene calls are TRBV2 and TRBJ1-2; TRBD1 agrees at 7 bases. Germline trimming cut 2 bases from V and 0 bases from J; bases unmatched to any gene: 6. This CDR3 comprises 16 residues. Germline values: CDR1 SNHLY, CDR2 FYNNEI. CDR3 residues: CASSEWDSDTNYGYTF. DNA of the CDR3: TGTGCCAGCAGTGAATGGGACAGTGATACTAACTATGGCTACACCTTC.

The chain has TRBV5-4 and TRBJ1-4, with D uncertain. V lost 2 bases, J lost 3 bases, and 17 bases lay in between. The CDR3 is 17 amino acids. Germline V gene sequence: CDR1 SGHNT, CDR2 YYREEE (reference sequence). The DNA for the CDR3 is TGTGCCAGCAGCTTTCTTGGCGGCCGACCAGCTAATGAAAAACTGTTTTTT. It codes for CASSFLGGRPANEKLFF.

The chain carries TRBV7-4 and TRBJ1-2; D might be TRBD1 (6 bases). CDR1 is SGHVT and CDR2 is SQSDAQ in the germline V gene. With 4 bases removed from V and 0 bases from J, the gap between germline ends came to 15 bases. CDR3 length: 16 amino acids. CDR3 in amino acids: CASSSPTTGANYGYTF. CDR3 DNA sequence: TGTGCCAGCAGCTCTCCCACGACAGGAGCTAACTATGGCTACACCTTC.

CDR3 loop: CASSALGQGTSPLHF. The CDR3 coding sequence is TGTGCCAGCAGTGCCCTTGGACAGGGAACCTCACCCCTCCACTTT. The V gene is TRBV28, the J gene TRBJ1-6; 8 bases fit TRBD1. Germline V gene lookup returns CDR1 MDHEN and CDR2 SYDVKM. The CDR3 has 15 residues. V shed 5 bases and J 10 bases; nucleotides not matched to a gene: 10.

V is TRBV28 and J is TRBJ1-5; a weak D match, TRBD1 (5 bases). Between the trimmed V and J ends, which lost 4 bases and 1 base, there was a span of 14 bases. This CDR3 is 16 amino acids long. CDR1 and CDR2 from the germline V gene are MDHEN and SYDVKM. Written as DNA, the CDR3 is TGTGCCAGCAGTTCCTTGGGGCCTTACAGCAATCAGCCCCAGCATTTT. Encoded protein: CASSSLGPYSNQPQHF. The complete variable domain, with remaining parts taken from reference TRBV28 and TRBJ1-5, reads DVKVTQSSRYLVKRTGEKVFLECVQDMDHENMFWYRQDPGLGLRLIYFSYDVKMKEKGDIPEGYSVSREKKERFSLILESASTNQTSMYLCASSSLGPYSNQPQHFGDGTRLSIL.

This chain uses TRBV27 with TRBJ2-7; 7 bases agree with TRBD2. The CDR3 contains 15 residues. The V gene end was trimmed by 6 bases and the J gene end by 5 bases; junction bases not matched to a gene: 13. Germline V gene sequence: CDR1 MNHEY, CDR2 SMNVEV (reference sequence). The CDR3 coding sequence is TGTGCCAGCAGAAACCCCCCTGGCGGGGGTAACGAGCAGTACTTC. Amino acid sequence: CASRNPPGGGNEQYF.

This clone was seen more than once but under ten times. For the CDR3, the DNA is TGTGCCAGCAGCCCGGACAGGGTCCCAGATACGCAGTATTTT. It translates to CASSPDRVPDTQYF. The rearrangement joins TRBV5-6 to TRBJ2-3; 8 positions match TRBD1. The CDR3 loop spans 14 amino acids. Germline trimming cut 4 bases from V and 4 bases from J; bases unmatched to any gene: 5. Germline lookup yields CDR1 SGHDT and CDR2 YYEEEE.

The V gene is TRBV6-5, the J gene TRBJ1-6; weak D call: TRBD1 (5 bases). The CDR3 consists of 14 residues. In germline, CDR1 is MNHEY, CDR2 SVGAGI. V lost 2 bases and J lost 9, with 11 bases in between. The CDR3 protein is CASSYGGGGSPLHF. The DNA of the CDR3 is TGTGCCAGCAGTTACGGGGGGGGAGGTTCACCCCTCCACTTT.

The gene calls are TRBV28 and TRBJ2-5; 10 nucleotides line up with TRBD2. CDR1 and CDR2 (germline): MDHEN, SYDVKM. The CDR3 extends over 16 amino acids. Losses at the gene ends were 6 bases for V and 4 bases for J; bases not matched to a gene: 11. The CDR3 loop is CASSRESGGALETQYF. Written as DNA, the CDR3 is TGTGCCAGCAGCCGAGAAAGCGGGGGGGCTCTAGAGACCCAGTACTTC.

The rearrangement joins TRBV5-5 to TRBJ1-2; TRBD1 matches at 7 bases. The germline CDR1 and CDR2 sequences are SGHKS and YYEKEE (reference sequence). Trimming cost V 1 base and J 4 bases; bases outside gene matches: 4. The CDR3 spans 14 residues. CDR3 region: CASSLLGGLYGYTF. Written as DNA, the CDR3 is TGTGCCAGCAGCTTGTTAGGGGGCCTCTATGGCTACACCTTC.

Only one count was recorded for this clone. The chain combines TRBV6-5 with TRBJ1-1, with D tentatively TRBD1 (5 bases). V lost 6 bases to trimming and J lost 2 bases, with 13 bases between them. The length of the CDR3 is 14 residues. The germline V gene has CDR1 MNHEY and CDR2 SVGAGI. CDR3 DNA sequence: TGTGCCAGCAGCCCCGGACAAATTAACACTGAAGCTTTCTTT. Amino acid sequence: CASSPGQINTEAFF.